This T cell receptor (beta chain) was captured by sequencing in a study of shared clonotypes between healthy human individuals. The protocol was immunoSEQ multiplex PCR, while the TCRdb copy is restricted to in-frame clones and leaves out a portion. Altogether about 490,000 clones are present, 70% to 80% being singletons, with the ten largest covering 13%. The CDR3 is 13 amino acids. Trimming left V 2 bases short and J 0 bases short, with 5 bases between. Looked up from germline, CDR1 is KGHSY and CDR2 is FQNENV. Details on this clone: Its matching antigen is unknown.

The study's findings and limits: Clonotype sharing levels among donors were expected to vary with sequencing depth.

This sequence was found in a middle-aged woman in good health. Some clones in this sample may be carry-over from other donors' samples. Sequenced sample: PBMCs. The V and J genes are TRBV16 and TRBJ2-7; D gene uncertain. The CDR3 region has the DNA TGTGCCAGCAGCCAAAAATTCTCCTACGAGCAGTACTTC. Encoded protein: CASSQKFSYEQYF. Full variable domain (missing parts from reference TRBV16 and TRBJ2-7): GEEVAQTPKHLVRGEGQKAKLYCAPIKGHSYVFWYQQVLKNEFKFLISFQNENVFDETGMPKERFSAKCLPNSPCSLEIQATKLEDSAVYFCASSQKFSYEQYFGPGTRLTVT.